This T cell receptor beta chain stems from a study of shared clonotypes between healthy human individuals. The data were produced by immunoSEQ multiplex PCR, yet TCRdb's version contains in-frame clones alone and is incomplete. Of around 940,000 clones detected, 60% to 85% appear once; the ten largest clones hold roughly 1.5%. The CDR3 extends over 15 amino acids. CDR1 is ENHRY, CDR2 SYGVKD, per germline. Germline trimming cut 4 bases from V and 9 bases from J; bases unmatched to any gene: 11. The receptor was derived from a man between 18 and 35 years old in good health. V gene TRBV10-3 combines with J gene TRBJ2-1, with TRBD2 matching over 8 bases. Sequencing was performed on memory CD4+ T cells sorted from blood. Subset of the sample: CD45RA-negative fraction. CDR3 region: CAISVAGGGVVEQFF. CDR3 nucleotide sequence: TGTGCCATCAGTGTGGCGGGAGGCGGGGTTGTTGAGCAGTTCTTC.